This T cell receptor (beta chain) was retrieved from a study of blood T cells in healthy people across ages. The second PCR ran about 6 to 11 cycles with a sample-barcoded 5' primer and J-beta primers. Every sample returned 2.5 million or more CDR3-containing paired-end reads. A single record per CDR3 protein comes from TCRdb applying MiXCR to the 5' RACE reads. The sample yields almost 550,000 distinct CDR3 sequences, under 30% seen once. CDR1 is SGDLS and CDR2 is YYNGEE in the germline V gene. V dropped 4 bases and J dropped 10 bases, with 11 bases sitting between them. The CDR3 length is 12 residues. In this sample, this clonotype turned up a few times. These same data were also listed under a study on T cells of mothers and their children.

The sequence was obtained from a boy aged 10-17 years in good health. The chain combines TRBV9 with TRBJ1-4; no firm D call. The sequencing sample was made of blood. The CDR3 sequence is CASSPPRGKLFF. DNA of the CDR3: TGTGCCAGCAGCCCTCCCCGAGGAAAACTGTTTTTT.